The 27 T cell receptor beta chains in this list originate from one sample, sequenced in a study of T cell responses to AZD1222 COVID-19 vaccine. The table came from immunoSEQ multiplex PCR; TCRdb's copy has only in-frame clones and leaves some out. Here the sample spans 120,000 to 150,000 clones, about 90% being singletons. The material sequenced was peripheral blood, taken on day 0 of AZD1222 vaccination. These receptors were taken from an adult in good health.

Written as DNA, the CDR3 is TGTGCCACCAGTGACCGGGACAGGGAGATGGAGACCCAGTACTTC. Protein product: CATSDRDREMETQYF. The J gene is TRBJ2-5, the V gene TRBV24-1; 9 positions agree with TRBD1. V lost 4 bases, J lost 5 bases, and 7 bases stayed unmatched. The CDR3 length is 15 residues. Germline loops: CDR1 KGHDR, CDR2 SFDVKD.

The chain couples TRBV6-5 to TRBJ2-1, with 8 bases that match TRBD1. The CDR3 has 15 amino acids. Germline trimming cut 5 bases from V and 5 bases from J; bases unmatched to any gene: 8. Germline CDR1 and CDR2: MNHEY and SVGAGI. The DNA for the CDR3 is TGTGCCAGCAGTCGGCCCGGGACAGGTGACAATGAGCAGTTCTTC. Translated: CASSRPGTGDNEQFF.

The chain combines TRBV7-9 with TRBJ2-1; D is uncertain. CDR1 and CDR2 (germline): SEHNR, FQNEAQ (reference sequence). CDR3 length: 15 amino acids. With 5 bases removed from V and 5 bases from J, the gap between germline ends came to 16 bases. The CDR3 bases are TGTGCCAGCAGCCCTCTCGGGTGGGCGGACAATGAGCAGTTCTTC. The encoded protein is CASSPLGWADNEQFF.

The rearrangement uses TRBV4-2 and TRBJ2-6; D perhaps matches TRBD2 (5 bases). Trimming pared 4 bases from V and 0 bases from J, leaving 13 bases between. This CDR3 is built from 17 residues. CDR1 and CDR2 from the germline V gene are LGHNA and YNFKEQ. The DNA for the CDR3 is TGTGCCAGCAGCCGAGAACTAGTAATCTCTGGGGCCAACGTCCTGACTTTC. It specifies CASSRELVISGANVLTF.

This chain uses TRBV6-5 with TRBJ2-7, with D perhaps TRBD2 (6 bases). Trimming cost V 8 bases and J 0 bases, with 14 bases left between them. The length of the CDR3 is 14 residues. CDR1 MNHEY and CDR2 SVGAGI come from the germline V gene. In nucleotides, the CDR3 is TGTGCCAGCGGAGGGCTAGAGGGCTCCTACGAGCAGTACTTC. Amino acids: CASGGLEGSYEQYF.

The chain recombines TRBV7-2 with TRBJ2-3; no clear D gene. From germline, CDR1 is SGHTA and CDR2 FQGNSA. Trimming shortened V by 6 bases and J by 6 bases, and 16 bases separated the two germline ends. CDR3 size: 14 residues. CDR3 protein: CASSSTYPRDTQYF. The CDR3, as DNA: TGTGCCAGCAGTTCGACATATCCACGGGATACGCAGTATTTT.

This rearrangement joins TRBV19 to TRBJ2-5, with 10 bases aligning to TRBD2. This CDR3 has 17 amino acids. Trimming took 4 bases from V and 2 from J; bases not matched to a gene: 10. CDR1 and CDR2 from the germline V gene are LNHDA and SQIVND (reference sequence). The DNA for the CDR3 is TGTGCCAGTAGTAAGAGTCTAGCGGGAGTAGATCAAGAGACCCAGTACTTC. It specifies CASSKSLAGVDQETQYF.

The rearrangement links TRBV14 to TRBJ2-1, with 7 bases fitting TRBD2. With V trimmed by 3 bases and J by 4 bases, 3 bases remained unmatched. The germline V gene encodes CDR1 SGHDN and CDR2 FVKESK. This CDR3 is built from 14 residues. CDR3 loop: CASSHLAGYNEQFF. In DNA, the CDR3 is TGTGCCAGCAGCCATTTAGCGGGTTACAATGAGCAGTTCTTC.

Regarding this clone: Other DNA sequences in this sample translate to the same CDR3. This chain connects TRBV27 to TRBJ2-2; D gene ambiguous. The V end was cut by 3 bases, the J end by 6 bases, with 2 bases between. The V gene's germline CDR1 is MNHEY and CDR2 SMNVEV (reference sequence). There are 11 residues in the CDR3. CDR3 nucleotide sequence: TGTGCCAGCAGTTTTTCCGGGGAGCTGTTTTTT. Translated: CASSFSGELFF.

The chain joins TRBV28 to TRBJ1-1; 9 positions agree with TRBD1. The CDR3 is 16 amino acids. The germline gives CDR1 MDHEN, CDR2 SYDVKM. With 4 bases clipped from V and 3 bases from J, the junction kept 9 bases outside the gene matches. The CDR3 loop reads CASSSGQGLGDTEAFF. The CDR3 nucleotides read TGTGCCAGCAGTTCCGGACAGGGGCTGGGGGACACTGAAGCTTTCTTT.

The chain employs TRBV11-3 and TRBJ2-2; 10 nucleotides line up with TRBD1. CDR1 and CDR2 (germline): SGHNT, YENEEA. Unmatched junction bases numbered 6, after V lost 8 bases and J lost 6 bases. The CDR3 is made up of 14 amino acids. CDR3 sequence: CASGGQGKAGELFF. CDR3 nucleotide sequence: TGTGCCAGCGGGGGACAGGGGAAGGCCGGGGAGCTGTTTTTT.

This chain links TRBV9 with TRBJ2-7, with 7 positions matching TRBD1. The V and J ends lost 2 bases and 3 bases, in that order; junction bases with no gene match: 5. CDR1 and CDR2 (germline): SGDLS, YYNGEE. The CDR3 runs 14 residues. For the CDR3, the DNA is TGTGCCAGCAGCGTGGGACAGTCCTTCTACGAGCAGTACTTC. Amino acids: CASSVGQSFYEQYF.

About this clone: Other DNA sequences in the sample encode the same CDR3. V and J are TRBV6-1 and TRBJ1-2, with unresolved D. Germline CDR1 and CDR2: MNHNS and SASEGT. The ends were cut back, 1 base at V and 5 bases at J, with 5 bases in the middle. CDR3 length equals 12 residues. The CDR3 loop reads CASSEGGYGYTF. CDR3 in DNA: TGTGCCAGCAGTGAAGGTGGATATGGCTACACCTTC.

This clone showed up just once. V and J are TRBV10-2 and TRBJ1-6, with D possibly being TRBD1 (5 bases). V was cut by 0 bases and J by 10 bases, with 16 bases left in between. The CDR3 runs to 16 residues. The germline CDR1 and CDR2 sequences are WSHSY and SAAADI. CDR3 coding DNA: TGCGCCAGCAGTGAGTCGAGGGCAGGGAAGGGATCACCCCTCCACTTT. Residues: CASSESRAGKGSPLHF.

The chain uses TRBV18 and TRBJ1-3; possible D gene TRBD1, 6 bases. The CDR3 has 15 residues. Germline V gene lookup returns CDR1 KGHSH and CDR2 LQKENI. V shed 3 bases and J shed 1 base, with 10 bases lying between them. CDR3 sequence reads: CASSPGDRSGNTIYF. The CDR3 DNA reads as TGTGCCAGCTCACCCGGAGACAGGTCTGGAAACACCATATATTTT. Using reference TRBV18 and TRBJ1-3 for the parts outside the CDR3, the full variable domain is NAGVMQNPRHLVRRRGQEARLRCSPMKGHSHVYWYRQLPEEGLKFMVYLQKENIIDESGMPKERFSAEFPKEGPSILRIQQVVRGDSAAYFCASSPGDRSGNTIYFGEGSWLTVV.

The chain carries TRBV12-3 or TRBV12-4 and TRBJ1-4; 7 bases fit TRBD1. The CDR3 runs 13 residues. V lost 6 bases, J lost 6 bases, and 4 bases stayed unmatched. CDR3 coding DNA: TGTGCCAGCAGCCGACAGGGATATGAAAAACTGTTTTTT. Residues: CASSRQGYEKLFF.

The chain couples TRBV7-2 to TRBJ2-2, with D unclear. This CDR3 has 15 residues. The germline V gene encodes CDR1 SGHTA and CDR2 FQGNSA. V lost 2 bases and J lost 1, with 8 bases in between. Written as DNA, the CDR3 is TGTGCCAGCAGCTTACGAGCAGGGAACACCGGGGAGCTGTTTTTT. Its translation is CASSLRAGNTGELFF.

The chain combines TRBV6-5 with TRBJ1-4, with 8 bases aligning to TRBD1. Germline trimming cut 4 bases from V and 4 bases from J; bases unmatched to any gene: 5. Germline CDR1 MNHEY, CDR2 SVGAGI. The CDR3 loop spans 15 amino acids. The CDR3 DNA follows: TGTGCCAGCAGTTCGGACAGGGAACTTAATGAAAAACTGTTTTTT. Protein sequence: CASSSDRELNEKLFF.

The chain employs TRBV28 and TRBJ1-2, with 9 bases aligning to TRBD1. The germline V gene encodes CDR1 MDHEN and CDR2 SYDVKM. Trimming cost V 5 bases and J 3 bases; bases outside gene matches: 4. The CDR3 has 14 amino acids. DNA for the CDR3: TGTGCCAGCAGTCACAGGGGGCGCGACTATGGCTACACCTTC. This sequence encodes CASSHRGRDYGYTF.

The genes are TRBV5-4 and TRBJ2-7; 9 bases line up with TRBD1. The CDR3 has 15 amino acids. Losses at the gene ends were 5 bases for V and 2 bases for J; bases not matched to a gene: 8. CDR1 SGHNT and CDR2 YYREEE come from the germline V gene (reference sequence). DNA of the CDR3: TGTGCCAGCAGACCGGGGACAGGGATACCCTACGAGCAGTACTTC. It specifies CASRPGTGIPYEQYF.

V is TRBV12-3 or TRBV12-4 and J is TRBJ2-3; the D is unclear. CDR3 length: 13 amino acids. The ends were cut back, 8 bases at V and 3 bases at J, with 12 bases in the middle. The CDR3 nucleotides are TGTGCCAGCTCGTACAGCCGTACAGATACGCAGTATTTT. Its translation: CASSYSRTDTQYF.

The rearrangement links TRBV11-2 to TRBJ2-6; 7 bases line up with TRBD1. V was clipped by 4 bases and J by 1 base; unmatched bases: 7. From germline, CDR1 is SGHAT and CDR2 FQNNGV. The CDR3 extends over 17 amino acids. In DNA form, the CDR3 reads TGTGCCAGCAGCTCTAGGACACAGGGGTCTGGGGCCAACGTCCTGACTTTC. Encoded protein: CASSSRTQGSGANVLTF. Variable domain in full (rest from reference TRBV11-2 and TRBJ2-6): EAGVAQSPRYKIIEKRQSVAFWCNPISGHATLYWYQQILGQGPKLLIQFQNNGVVDDSQLPKDRFSAERLKGVDSTLKIQPAKLEDSAVYLCASSSRTQGSGANVLTFGAGSRLTVL.

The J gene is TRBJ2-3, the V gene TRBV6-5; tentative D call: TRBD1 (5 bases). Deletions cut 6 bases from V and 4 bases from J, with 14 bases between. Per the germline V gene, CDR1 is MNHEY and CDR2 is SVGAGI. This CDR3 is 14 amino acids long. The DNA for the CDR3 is TGTGCCAGCAGGACTGTCAGGGCGGCAGATACGCAGTATTTT. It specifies CASRTVRAADTQYF.

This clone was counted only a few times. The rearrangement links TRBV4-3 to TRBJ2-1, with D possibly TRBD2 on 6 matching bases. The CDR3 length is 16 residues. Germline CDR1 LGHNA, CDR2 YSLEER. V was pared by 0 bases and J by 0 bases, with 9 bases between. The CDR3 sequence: CASSQELGGSYNEQFF. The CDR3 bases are TGCGCCAGCAGCCAAGAGCTGGGGGGCTCCTACAATGAGCAGTTCTTC.

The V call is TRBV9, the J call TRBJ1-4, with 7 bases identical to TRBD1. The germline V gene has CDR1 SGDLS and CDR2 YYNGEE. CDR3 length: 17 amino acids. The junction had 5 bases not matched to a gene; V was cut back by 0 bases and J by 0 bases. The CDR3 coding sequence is TGTGCCAGCAGCGTAGAGGCAGGGGGGGCAACTAATGAAAAACTGTTTTTT. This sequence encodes CASSVEAGGATNEKLFF.

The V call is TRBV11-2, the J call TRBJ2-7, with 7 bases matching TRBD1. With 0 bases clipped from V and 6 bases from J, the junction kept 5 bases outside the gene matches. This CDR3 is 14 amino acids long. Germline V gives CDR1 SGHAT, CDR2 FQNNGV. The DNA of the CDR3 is TGTGCCAGCAGCTTAGATGGGCCAGGGGGCGAGCAGTACTTC. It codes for CASSLDGPGGEQYF.

The CDR3 DNA sequence: TGTGCCAGCAGCCCCAGCGGCCTAGCGGGAGAGGGGACCCAGTACTTC. This encodes CASSPSGLAGEGTQYF. The chain employs TRBV7-3 and TRBJ2-5; 10 bases line up with TRBD2. CDR1 SGHTA and CDR2 FQGTGA come from the germline V gene. V was pared by 5 bases and J by 7 bases, with 13 bases of the junction left unmatched. CDR3 length: 16 residues.